The 9 T cell receptor beta chains below all came from one sample that was sequenced in a study of CD8 T cells in Susac syndrome. With random hexamers, reverse transcription was performed on about 0.45 to 1 ug of RNA. From the immunoSEQ multiplex PCR reads, TCRdb called clonotypes with MiXCR, one entry per CDR3 protein. Here the sample spans 170,000 or so distinct CDR3 sequences, over 90% being singletons. Sample: CD4+ T cells from PBMCs. These receptors all come from a human donor with Susac syndrome.

The rearrangement uses TRBV29-1 and TRBJ1-1; D gene ambiguous. Germline assignment: CDR1 SQVTM and CDR2 ANQGSEA. V shed 3 bases and J shed 7 bases, with 15 bases lying between them. The CDR3 loop spans 13 amino acids. CDR3 bases: TGCAGCGTTGAGACCCGGGGAGCAAGTGAAGCTTTCTTT. Translation gives CSVETRGASEAFF.

The chain is built from TRBV21-1 and TRBJ1-3. TRBV21-1 is labeled a pseudogene. The CDR3 spans 16 residues. The CDR3, as DNA: TGTGCCAGCAGCAAAGATGGCGGGGGACCTAGGGACACCATATATTTT. Translation: CASSKDGGGPRDTIYF.

This chain joins TRBV18 and TRBJ1-3; the D is unclear. This CDR3 has 15 amino acids. The germline gives CDR1 KGHSH, CDR2 LQKENI. Trimming shortened V by 3 bases and J by 4 bases, and 13 bases separated the two germline ends. The CDR3 DNA reads as TGTGCCAGCTCACCCGAAGGAGGGTACGGAAACACCATATATTTT. This encodes CASSPEGGYGNTIYF.

The rearrangement uses TRBV29-1 and TRBJ2-1; the match to TRBD2 covers 13 bases. The trim removed 1 base at V and 10 bases at J, leaving 1 base unmatched. The CDR3 runs to 13 residues. Germline values: CDR1 SQVTM, CDR2 ANQGSEA. The CDR3 DNA sequence: TGCAGCGTTGAAGGGACTAGCGGGGGAGAGCAGTTCTTC. Residues: CSVEGTSGGEQFF.

The chain uses TRBV27 and TRBJ2-4; a weak D match, TRBD2 (5 bases). V dropped 7 bases and J dropped 10 bases, with 14 bases sitting between them. The V gene's germline CDR1 is MNHEY and CDR2 SMNVEV (reference sequence). This CDR3 is 12 amino acids long. The DNA for the CDR3 is TGTGCCAGCAAACGGATCTCGGGGATTCAGTACTTC. As protein: CASKRISGIQYF.

This clonotype has just one count. The V call is TRBV28, the J call TRBJ2-3, with no clear D. Trimming took off 4 bases at V and 0 bases at J, with 11 bases between the two ends. The length of the CDR3 is 15 residues. Germline V CDR1 and CDR2: MDHEN, SYDVKM. CDR3 DNA: TGTGCCAGCAGTTGGTGGGAAAGGAGCACAGATACGCAGTATTTT. This codes for CASSWWERSTDTQYF. Full variable domain (rest looked up from reference TRBV28 and TRBJ2-3): DVKVTQSSRYLVKRTGEKVFLECVQDMDHENMFWYRQDPGLGLRLIYFSYDVKMKEKGDIPEGYSVSREKKERFSLILESASTNQTSMYLCASSWWERSTDTQYFGPGTRLTVL.

This chain connects TRBV20-1 to TRBJ1-4; weak D call: TRBD1 (5 bases). The CDR3 is 13 residues long. Germline CDR1 is DFQATT and CDR2 is SNEGSKA (reference sequence). The germline V and J ends were trimmed by 6 bases and 6 bases, with 14 bases remaining between them. CDR3 DNA: TGCAGTGCCAACCGGCTGGGGGATGAAAAACTGTTTTTT. Its translation is CSANRLGDEKLFF.

V gene TRBV28 combines with J gene TRBJ2-1; D is unclear. V lost 3 bases, J lost 0 bases, and 3 bases lay in between. CDR3 length: 13 residues. Germline V CDR1 and CDR2: MDHEN, SYDVKM. The chain's CDR3 is CASSLTSYNEQFF. Written as DNA, the CDR3 is TGTGCCAGCAGTTTGACCTCCTACAATGAGCAGTTCTTC.

The chain employs TRBV19 and TRBJ1-2; 11 positions match TRBD1. J gave up 6 bases and V 6 bases, and 3 bases lay outside the gene matches. The CDR3 runs 13 residues. Per the germline V gene, CDR1 is LNHDA and CDR2 is SQIVND (reference sequence). The DNA for the CDR3 is TGTGCCAGTAGGGACAGGGGGCGCGATGGCTACACCTTC. This sequence encodes CASRDRGRDGYTF.